This is a list of T cell receptor beta chains from one sample in a study of blood T cell repertoires in COVID-19. Repertoires were generated with immunoSEQ multiplex PCR, while TCRdb's copy carries only in-frame clones and drops some. The sample records more than 200,000 clones, over 75% being singletons. Sequencing was done on a sample of PBMCs or T cells enriched from blood (not recorded which). The receptors shown here come from a man aged 40-55 years who had recovered from COVID-19. CDR3s include the opening cysteine and the closing phenylalanine or tryptophan. D genes are given only for firm matches. The size field is filled for only some rows; it gives once, few, many or a size class.

>TRBV19|TRBJ2-1|-|-
TGTGCCAGTAGTATGAGAACTAGCTCCTACAATGAGCAGTTCTTC
CASSMRTSSYNEQFF
>TRBV11-1|TRBJ2-7|TRBD1|-
TGTGCCAGCAGCCCGGGGACAGGGATCCCCTACGAGCAGTACTTC
CASSPGTGIPYEQYF
>TRBV19|TRBJ2-1|TRBD2|-
TGTGCCAGTAGTATAAGCGGGCTAGCGGGAATCAATGAGCAGTTCTTC
CASSISGLAGINEQFF
>TRBV30|TRBJ2-5|-|-
TGTGCCTGGACGGGCGGGGATTCGGAGACCCAGTACTTC
CAWTGGDSETQYF
>TRBV19|TRBJ1-4|TRBD1|-
TGTGCCAGTAGTGAGCAGGGGGCTTCTGGAAAACTGTTTTTT
CASSEQGASGKLFF
>TRBV6-2/TRBV6-3|TRBJ2-7|-|-
TGTGCCAGCAGTTACGAGGCGGAAAGCTCCTACGAGCAGTACTTC
CASSYEAESSYEQYF
>TRBV30|TRBJ1-4|-|-
TGTGCCTCGGGGCGGGAGAATGAAAAACTGTTTTTT
CASGRENEKLFF
>TRBV5-1|TRBJ2-7|TRBD2|-
TGCGCCAGCAGCCTAACTATTCCACTAGCGGGGGATCAGGGATACGAGCAGTACTTC
CASSLTIPLAGDQGYEQYF
>TRBV6-4|TRBJ2-3|TRBD2|-
TGTGCCAGCAGTGACCTCTGGACTAGCGGGACCCTTACGCAGTATTTT
CASSDLWTSGTLTQYF
>TRBV4-2|TRBJ2-7|TRBD2|-
TGTGCCAGCAGCCCCTTGACTAGCGGAGCGTACGAGCAGTACTTC
CASSPLTSGAYEQYF
>TRBV4-1|TRBJ2-3|TRBD2|-
TGCGCCAGCAGCCAAGATGCCTGGACTAGCGGGAGCCCAGATACGCAGTATTTT
CASSQDAWTSGSPDTQYF
>TRBV19|TRBJ1-2|TRBD1|-
TGTGCCAGTAGTTTCACCCCAGGGGGCTACGGCTACACCTTC
CASSFTPGGYGYTF
>TRBV19|TRBJ2-3|-|-
TGTGCCAGTAGTATTGAGGGAGACACTGGCACAGATACGCAGTATTTT
CASSIEGDTGTDTQYF
>TRBV27|TRBJ1-1|TRBD1|few
TGTGCCAGCAGTTCATCGACAGGGGGCAGTGAAGCTTTCTTT
CASSSSTGGSEAFF
>TRBV7-2|TRBJ1-6|-|-
TGTGCCAGCAGCCCCGGGTCGAATTCACCCCTCCACTTT
CASSPGSNSPLHF
>TRBV28|TRBJ2-7|TRBD2|-
TGTGCCAGCAGTCCACTTGTAGTGGTTCTAGCGGGAGGGGCGTACGAGCAGTACTTC
CASSPLVVVLAGGAYEQYF
>TRBV3-1/TRBV3-2|TRBJ2-5|-|-
TGTGCCAGCAGCCCCCCAGGGGTCCCAGAGACCCAGTACTTC
CASSPPGVPETQYF
>TRBV2|TRBJ2-1|-|-
TGTGCCAGCAGTGGGAGGGGATCCTACAATGAGCAGTTCTTC
CASSGRGSYNEQFF
>TRBV18|TRBJ2-5|-|few
TGTGCCAGCTCACCACGGACATCTCAAGAGACCCAGTACTTC
CASSPRTSQETQYF
>TRBV28|TRBJ2-7|-|-
TGTGCCAGCAACCTGGGGCGGAACTCCTACGAGCAGTACTTC
CASNLGRNSYEQYF
>TRBV5-4|TRBJ2-7|TRBD2|-
TGTGCCAGCAGCTTGGCCAGCGGGGGGGCCAAGGCCTACGAGCAGTACTTC
CASSLASGGAKAYEQYF
>TRBV20-1|TRBJ1-1|-|-
TGCAGTGCCCCAAACACTGAAGCTTTCTTT
CSAPNTEAFF
>TRBV30|TRBJ2-5|TRBD2|once
TGTGCCTGGAGTATTAGCGGGAACCAAGAGACCCAGTACTTC
CAWSISGNQETQYF
>TRBV5-4|TRBJ2-2|-|-
TGTGCCAGCAGCACCACTAACACCGGGGAGCTGTTTTTT
CASSTTNTGELFF
>TRBV30|TRBJ1-5|TRBD1|-
TGTGCCTGGAATAGACAGGGCACCCAGCCCCAGCATTTT
CAWNRQGTQPQHF
>TRBV7-6|TRBJ2-2|-|-
TGTGCCAGCATCCGGACTGTGAACACCGGGGAGCTGTTTTTT
CASIRTVNTGELFF
>TRBV7-9|TRBJ1-5|-|once
TGTGCCAGCAGCCCACAGAATCAGCCCCAGCATTTT
CASSPQNQPQHF
>TRBV29-1|TRBJ1-2|TRBD1|-
TGCAGCGCCTGGACAGGGCAGAACTATGGCTACACCTTC
CSAWTGQNYGYTF
>TRBV5-5|TRBJ1-2|-|-
TGTGCCAGCACACAGGGCATCTATGGCTACACCTTC
CASTQGIYGYTF
>TRBV6-1|TRBJ2-2|TRBD2|-
TGTGCCAGCAGTGATAGAGGACTAGCGGGAGTTGGTGGTCCCGGGGAGCTGTTTTTT
CASSDRGLAGVGGPGELFF
>TRBV24-1|TRBJ2-5|TRBD2|-
TGTGCCACCAGTCCTAGCGGACAAGAGACCCAGTACTTC
CATSPSGQETQYF
>TRBV6-5|TRBJ1-1|-|-
TGTGCCAGCAGTTACTCGGGGGCAGAATATGAAGCTTTCTTT
CASSYSGAEYEAFF
>TRBV27|TRBJ2-1|TRBD1|-
TGTGCCAGCACCGGACAGGGCCTTCCCTACAATGAGCAGTTCTTC
CASTGQGLPYNEQFF